This T cell receptor (beta chain) was retrieved from a study of blood T cell repertoires in COVID-19. Study-wide background: COVID-19 samples, acute and convalescent, were from the United States, Italy and Spain. T cells, B-cell-depleted T cells, or PBMCs provided the cDNA or gDNA that served as material.

The V and J ends lost 1 base and 6 bases, in that order; junction bases with no gene match: 5. This CDR3 region has 15 residues. Original analysis: Reference gene primer amplification in the assay estimated nucleated cell counts. Assay: immunoSEQ multiplex PCR; the TCRdb copy retains only in-frame clones and omits some. The V and J calls and clone size were taken over from that table, and D and trimming were inferred from the DNA. The profile covers 25,000 to 35,000 clones, with 68% appearing a single time and 17% taken by the ten largest. The rearrangement uses TRBV5-3 and TRBJ2-2, with 8 positions matching TRBD2. TRBV5-3 is designated an ORF whose function remains uncertain. This receptor was taken from a human donor in a cohort sampled during active COVID-19. The sequencing input was peripheral blood. The CDR3 protein is CARSLLRGAAGELFF. The CDR3 DNA reads as TGTGCCAGAAGCTTGCTGCGGGGGGCGGCCGGGGAGCTGTTTTTT.